Reported below is one T cell receptor beta chain. CDR3 size: 14 residues. The germline V gene encodes CDR1 SGHDT and CDR2 YYEEEE. The TRB cDNA libraries were prepared by 5' RACE with UMI labels. TCRdb reprocessed the 5' RACE reads, with one entry per CDR3 protein and no DNA. Seen in this sample are over 35,000 distinct CDR3 sequences; the ten most common clones hold roughly 2.3%. This sample is drawn from a study of CXCR3-negative and CXCR3-positive naive CD8 T cells. The genes are TRBV5-6 and TRBJ2-1; TCRdb names TRBD2, which stays unverified in the absence of DNA. Sequencing was carried out using naive CXCR3- CD8+ T cells from blood. Subset given: CD45RO-CCR7+CD27+CD95- naive CD8+ T cells lacking CXCR3 (TNR3-). This clonotype originated in a human donor in good health. Some clones in this sample may be carry-over from other donors' samples. CDR3 in amino acids: CASSSDERLNEQFF.